This T cell receptor beta chain was captured by sequencing in a study of beta chain features in type 1 diabetes. Findings of the study overall: Among type 1 diabetes patients, VDJ junctions had fewer insertions and more deletions. TCRB CDR3s from Type 1 diabetes patients were moderately but significantly shorter in all four CD4+ subsets.

Sorting with CD45RO/CCR7/CD25/CD127/CD95/CD27 yielded naive, central memory, regulatory and stem-like memory CD4+ cells. Sorted populations all exceeded 98% purity. This clone was seen only a few times. Its matching antigen is unknown. Expressed TCRB transcripts were sequenced after all isolated RNA was converted to cDNA. Profiling relied on immunoSEQ multiplex PCR, and the TCRdb table lists in-frame clones only, not all of them. Of 640,000 or so clones detected, over 13% appear once; the ten largest clones hold 0.035% to 0.045%. The CDR3 has 12 residues. CDR1 and CDR2 (germline): MGHDK, SYGVNS. Trimming at V came to 10 bases and at J to 9 bases, leaving 7 bases not matched to a gene.

This receptor was identified in a man aged 18 to 30 with type 1 diabetes. The chain combines TRBV25-1 with TRBJ2-1; 9 bases fit TRBD1. Sequenced material: naive CD4+ T cells from blood. The CDR3 is CATGQGIGEQFF. The DNA of the CDR3 is TGTGCCACCGGACAGGGGATAGGTGAGCAGTTCTTC.